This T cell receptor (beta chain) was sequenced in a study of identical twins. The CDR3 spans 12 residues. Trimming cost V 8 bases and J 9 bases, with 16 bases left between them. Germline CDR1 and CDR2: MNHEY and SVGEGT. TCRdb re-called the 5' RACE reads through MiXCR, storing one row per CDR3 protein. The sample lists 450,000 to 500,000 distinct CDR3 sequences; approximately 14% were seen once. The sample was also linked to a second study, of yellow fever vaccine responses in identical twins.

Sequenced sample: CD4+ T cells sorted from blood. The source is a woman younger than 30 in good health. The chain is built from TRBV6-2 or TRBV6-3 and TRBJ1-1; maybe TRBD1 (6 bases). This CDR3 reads CASHLRGSQAFF. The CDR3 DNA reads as TGTGCCAGCCACCTCAGGGGTTCCCAAGCTTTCTTT.